This paragraph reports one T cell receptor beta chain. Its matching antigen is unknown. The source of the sample is a study of siplizumab effects on memory and regulatory T cells. Study-wide points: For siplizumab cultures, the suppressive function of their proliferating Tregs was not confirmed.

TCRdb's copy holds only in-frame clones and misses some; the assay was immunoSEQ multiplex PCR. The sample carries tens of thousands of clones, around 97% recorded once. Germline lookup yields CDR1 MGHRA and CDR2 YSYEKL. V lost 3 bases to trimming and J lost 7 bases; unmatched junction nucleotides: 6. This CDR3 has 15 residues. The source material was naive CD8+ T cells sorted from blood. This chain joins TRBV4-1 and TRBJ1-6, with TRBD1 matching 7 bases. This TCR came from a human donor in good health. Written as DNA, the CDR3 is TGCGCCAGCAGCCAGTACGAGGGGGCGAATTCACCCCTCCACTTT. It translates to CASSQYEGANSPLHF.